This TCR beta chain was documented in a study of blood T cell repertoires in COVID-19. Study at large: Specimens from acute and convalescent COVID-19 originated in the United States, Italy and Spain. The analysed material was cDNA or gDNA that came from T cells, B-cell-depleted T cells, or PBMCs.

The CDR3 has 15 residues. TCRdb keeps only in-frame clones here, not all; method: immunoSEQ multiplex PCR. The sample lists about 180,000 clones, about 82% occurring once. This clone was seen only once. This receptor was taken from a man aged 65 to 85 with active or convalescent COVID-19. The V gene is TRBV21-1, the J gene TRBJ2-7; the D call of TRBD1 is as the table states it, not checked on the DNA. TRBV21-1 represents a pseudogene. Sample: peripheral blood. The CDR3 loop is CASSKVDRTPYEQYF. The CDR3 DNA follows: TGTGCCAGCAGCAAAGTCGACAGGACCCCCTACGAGCAGTACTTC.